The T cell receptor beta chain described here comes from a study of metastatic and nonmetastatic thyroid tumors. Across the study: For malignant and benign thyroid patients, tumor or nodule tissue and blood were the sources whose repertoires were compared. General study points: Significantly higher TCR beta diversity was reportedly seen in malignant thyroid tumors than benign nodules, in blood and tumor.

No treatment had been given to any patient before thyroid surgery. In the study's own analysis: Across clinicopathological groups, CDR3 differences served as the basis for building a distant-metastasis classifier for papillary thyroid cancer. TCRdb re-clonotyped the PCR reads via MiXCR. TCRdb's processing, not the study's, gives the V and J calls here. The sample consists of tens of thousands of clones, roughly 4% of them appearing once. Trimming left V 0 bases short and J 8 bases short, with 8 bases between. Germline V gene lookup returns CDR1 DFQATT and CDR2 SNEGSKA (reference sequence). CDR3 length: 12 amino acids. This clone was counted many times. Its target is unknown.

Sample: blood. This clonotype was sampled from a female donor with papillary thyroid cancer or a benign thyroid nodule (not recorded which). Some clones in this sample may be carry-over from other donors' samples. The V gene is TRBV20-1, the J gene TRBJ2-1; D unresolved. CDR3 sequence: CSARDEADEQFF. Written as DNA, the CDR3 is TGCAGTGCTAGAGATGAGGCGGATGAGCAGTTCTTC.